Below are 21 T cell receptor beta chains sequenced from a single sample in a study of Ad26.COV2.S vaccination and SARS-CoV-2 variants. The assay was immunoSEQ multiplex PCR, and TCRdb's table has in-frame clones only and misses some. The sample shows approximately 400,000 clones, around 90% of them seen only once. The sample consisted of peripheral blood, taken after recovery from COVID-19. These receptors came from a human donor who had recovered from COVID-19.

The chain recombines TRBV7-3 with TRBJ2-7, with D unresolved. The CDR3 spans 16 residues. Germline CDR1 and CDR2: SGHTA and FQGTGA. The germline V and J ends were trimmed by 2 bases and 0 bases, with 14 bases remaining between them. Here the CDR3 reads CASSLSSGSPSYEQYF. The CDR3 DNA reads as TGTGCCAGCAGCTTATCCTCGGGCTCTCCCTCCTACGAGCAGTACTTC.

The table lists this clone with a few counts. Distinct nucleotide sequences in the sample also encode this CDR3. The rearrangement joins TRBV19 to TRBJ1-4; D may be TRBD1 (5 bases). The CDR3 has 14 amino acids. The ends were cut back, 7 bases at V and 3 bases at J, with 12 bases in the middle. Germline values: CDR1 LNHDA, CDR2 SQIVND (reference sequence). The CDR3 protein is CASNPGSANEKLFF. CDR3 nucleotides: TGTGCCAGTAACCCAGGGTCGGCTAATGAAAAACTGTTTTTT.

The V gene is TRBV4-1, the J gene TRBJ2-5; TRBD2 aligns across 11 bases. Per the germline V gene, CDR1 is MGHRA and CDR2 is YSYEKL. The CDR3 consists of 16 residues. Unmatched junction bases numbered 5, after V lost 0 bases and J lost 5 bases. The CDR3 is CASSQDVAGGRETQYF. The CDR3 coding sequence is TGCGCCAGCAGCCAAGATGTAGCGGGGGGGCGGGAGACCCAGTACTTC.

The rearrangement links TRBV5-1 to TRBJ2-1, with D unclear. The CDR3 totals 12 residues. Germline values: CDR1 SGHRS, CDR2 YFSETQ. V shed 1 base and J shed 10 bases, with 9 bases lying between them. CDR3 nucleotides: TGCGCCAGCAGCTTGCTCGGGTTGGAGCAGTTCTTC. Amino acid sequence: CASSLLGLEQFF.

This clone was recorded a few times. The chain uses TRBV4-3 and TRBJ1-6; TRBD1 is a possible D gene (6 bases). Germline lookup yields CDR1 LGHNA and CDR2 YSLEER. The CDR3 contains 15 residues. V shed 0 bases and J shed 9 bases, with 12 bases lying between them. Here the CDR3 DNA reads TGCGCCAGCAGCCAAGACGGGCAGGGGCGTTCACCCCTCCACTTT. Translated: CASSQDGQGRSPLHF.

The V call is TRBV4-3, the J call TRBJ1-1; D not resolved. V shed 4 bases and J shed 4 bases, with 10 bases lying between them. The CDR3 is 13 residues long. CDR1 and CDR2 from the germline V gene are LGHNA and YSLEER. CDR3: CASSLRGGTEAFF. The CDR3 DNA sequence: TGCGCCAGCAGCCTACGGGGTGGCACTGAAGCTTTCTTT.

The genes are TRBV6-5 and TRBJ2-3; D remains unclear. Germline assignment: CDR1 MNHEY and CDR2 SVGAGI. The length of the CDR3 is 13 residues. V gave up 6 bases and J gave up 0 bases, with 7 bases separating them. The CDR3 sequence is CASRYTSTDTQYF. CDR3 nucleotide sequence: TGTGCCAGCAGATACACTAGCACAGATACGCAGTATTTT.

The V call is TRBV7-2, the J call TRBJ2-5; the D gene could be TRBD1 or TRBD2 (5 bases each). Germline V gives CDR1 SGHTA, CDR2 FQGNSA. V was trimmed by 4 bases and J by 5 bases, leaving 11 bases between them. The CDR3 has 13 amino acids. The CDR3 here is CASSSRGPETQYF. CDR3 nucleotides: TGTGCCAGCAGCTCCCGGGGCCCGGAGACCCAGTACTTC.

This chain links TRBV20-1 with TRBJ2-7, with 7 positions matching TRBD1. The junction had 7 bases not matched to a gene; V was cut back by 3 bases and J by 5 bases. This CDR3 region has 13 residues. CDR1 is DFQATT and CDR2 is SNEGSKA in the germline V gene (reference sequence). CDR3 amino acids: CSASLGQTHEQYF. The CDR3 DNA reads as TGCAGTGCTAGTCTGGGACAGACCCACGAGCAGTACTTC.

The CDR3 protein is CASSLIAGAYNEQFF. DNA of the CDR3: TGTGCCAGCAGCTTAATAGCGGGAGCTTACAATGAGCAGTTCTTC. The chain couples TRBV7-2 to TRBJ2-1; 9 positions match TRBD2. V lost 2 bases to trimming and J lost 4 bases; unmatched junction nucleotides: 3. Germline V gives CDR1 SGHTA, CDR2 FQGNSA. CDR3 length equals 15 residues.

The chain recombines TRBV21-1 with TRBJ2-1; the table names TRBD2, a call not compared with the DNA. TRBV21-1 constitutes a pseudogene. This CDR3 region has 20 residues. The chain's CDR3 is CASSKDGETSGASSYNEQFF. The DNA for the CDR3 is TGTGCCAGCAGCAAAGATGGCGAGACTAGCGGGGCGAGCTCCTACAATGAGCAGTTCTTC.

The CDR3 reads CASSYGTGLGYTF. CDR3 DNA: TGTGCCAGCAGTTACGGGACAGGGTTAGGCTACACCTTC. The V call is TRBV6-5, the J call TRBJ1-2; 9 positions match TRBD1. V was clipped by 2 bases and J by 8 bases; unmatched bases: 3. CDR3 length equals 13 residues. CDR1 and CDR2 from the germline V gene are MNHEY and SVGAGI.

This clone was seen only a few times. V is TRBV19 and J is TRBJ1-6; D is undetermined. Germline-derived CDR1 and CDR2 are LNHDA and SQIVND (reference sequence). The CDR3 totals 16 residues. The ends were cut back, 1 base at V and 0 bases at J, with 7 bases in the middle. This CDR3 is CASSIGGSSYNSPLHF. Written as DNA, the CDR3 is TGTGCCAGTAGTATAGGAGGCAGCTCCTATAATTCACCCCTCCACTTT.

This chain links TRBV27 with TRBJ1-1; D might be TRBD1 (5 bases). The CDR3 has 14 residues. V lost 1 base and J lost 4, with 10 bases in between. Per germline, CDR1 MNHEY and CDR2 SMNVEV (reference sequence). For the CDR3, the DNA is TGTGCCAGCAGTTTATTCGGGGGGAGCACTGAAGCTTTCTTT. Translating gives CASSLFGGSTEAFF.

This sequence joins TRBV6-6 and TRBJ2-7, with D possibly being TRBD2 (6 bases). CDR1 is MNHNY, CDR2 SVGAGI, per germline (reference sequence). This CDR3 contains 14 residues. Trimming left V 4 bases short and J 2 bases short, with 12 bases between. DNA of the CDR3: TGTGCCAGCAGTTCAACTAGCCCGACCTACGAGCAGTACTTC. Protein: CASSSTSPTYEQYF.

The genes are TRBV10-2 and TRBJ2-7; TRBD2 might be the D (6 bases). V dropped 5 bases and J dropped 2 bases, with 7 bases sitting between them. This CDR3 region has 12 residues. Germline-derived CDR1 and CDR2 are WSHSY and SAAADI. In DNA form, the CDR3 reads TGCGCCAGCAGTACTAGCCCCTACGAGCAGTACTTC. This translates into CASSTSPYEQYF.

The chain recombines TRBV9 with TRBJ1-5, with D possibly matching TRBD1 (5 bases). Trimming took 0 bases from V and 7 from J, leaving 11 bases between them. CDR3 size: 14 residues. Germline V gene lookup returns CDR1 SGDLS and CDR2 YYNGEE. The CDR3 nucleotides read TGTGCCAGCAGCGTAGATCAGGGCGGGCAGCCCCAGCATTTT. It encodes CASSVDQGGQPQHF.

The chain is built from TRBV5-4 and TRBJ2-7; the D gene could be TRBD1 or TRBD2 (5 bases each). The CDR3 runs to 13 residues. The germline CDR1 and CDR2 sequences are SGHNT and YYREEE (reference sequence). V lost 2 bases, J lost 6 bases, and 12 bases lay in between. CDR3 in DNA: TGTGCCAGCAGCTTAGGGACGGTCTTCGAGCAGTACTTC. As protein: CASSLGTVFEQYF.

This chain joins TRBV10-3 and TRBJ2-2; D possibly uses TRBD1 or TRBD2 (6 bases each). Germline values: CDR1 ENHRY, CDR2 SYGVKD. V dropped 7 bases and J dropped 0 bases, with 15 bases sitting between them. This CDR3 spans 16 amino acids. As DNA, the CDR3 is TGTGCCATCAAGGGGGGACCGAAAACGAACACCGGGGAGCTGTTTTTT. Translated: CAIKGGPKTNTGELFF.

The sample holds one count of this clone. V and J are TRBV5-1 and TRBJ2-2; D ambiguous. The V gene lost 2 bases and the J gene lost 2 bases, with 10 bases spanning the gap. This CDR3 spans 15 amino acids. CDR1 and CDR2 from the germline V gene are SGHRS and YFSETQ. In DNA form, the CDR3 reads TGCGCCAGCAGCTTTTTAGACACTAACACCGGGGAGCTGTTTTTT. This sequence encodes CASSFLDTNTGELFF. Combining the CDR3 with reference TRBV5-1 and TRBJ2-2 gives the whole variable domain KAGVTQTPRYLIKTRGQQVTLSCSPISGHRSVSWYQQTPGQGLQFLFEYFSETQRNKGNFPGRFSGRQFSNSRSEMNVSTLELGDSALYLCASSFLDTNTGELFFGEGSRLTVL.

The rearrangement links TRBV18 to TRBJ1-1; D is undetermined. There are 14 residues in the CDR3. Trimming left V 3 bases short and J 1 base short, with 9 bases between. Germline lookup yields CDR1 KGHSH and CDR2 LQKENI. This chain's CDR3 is CASSPLTGNTEAFF. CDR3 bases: TGTGCCAGCTCACCTTTGACGGGGAACACTGAAGCTTTCTTT.